The rows below give T cell receptor beta chains drawn from one sample of a study of blood T cell repertoires in COVID-19. TCRdb's table, derived via immunoSEQ multiplex PCR, lists solely in-frame clones and lacks some. The sample carries approximately 430,000 clones, 80% to 90% recorded once. Sequenced sample: peripheral blood. All receptors come from a woman in her 30s with active or convalescent COVID-19. Both conserved end residues are part of each CDR3. The D gene is left open where the match is weak. Size is stated for part of the rows, as once, few or many counts, or as a class when the clone is expanded.

clone size: -
D gene: -
V gene: TRBV6-2/TRBV6-3
J gene: TRBJ1-2
CDR3 protein: CASSYGGEVDGYTF
CDR3 DNA: TGTGCCAGCAGTTACGGAGGTGAGGTCGATGGCTACACCTTC

clone size: -
D gene: TRBD2
V gene: TRBV3-1/TRBV3-2
J gene: TRBJ2-7
CDR3 protein: CASSQERGLAGVYEQYF
CDR3 DNA: TGTGCCAGCAGCCAGGAACGGGGACTAGCGGGAGTTTACGAGCAGTACTTC

clone size: -
D gene: -
V gene: TRBV29-1
J gene: TRBJ1-2
CDR3 protein: CSVVRGERGYTF
CDR3 DNA: TGCAGCGTTGTACGGGGAGAGAGAGGCTACACCTTC

clone size: -
D gene: TRBD1
V gene: TRBV10-2
J gene: TRBJ1-1
CDR3 protein: CASRGGSTEAFF
CDR3 DNA: TGCGCCAGCAGAGGGGGCTCCACTGAAGCTTTCTTT

clone size: -
D gene: -
V gene: TRBV2
J gene: TRBJ1-1
CDR3 protein: CASLGVPGGNTEAFF
CDR3 DNA: TGTGCCAGCTTGGGGGTCCCGGGGGGGAACACTGAAGCTTTCTTT

clone size: few
D gene: -
V gene: TRBV5-4
J gene: TRBJ1-1
CDR3 protein: CASSPGGRGFNTEAFF
CDR3 DNA: TGTGCCAGCAGCCCCGGAGGCAGGGGATTTAACACTGAAGCTTTCTTT

clone size: -
D gene: -
V gene: TRBV14
J gene: TRBJ2-2
CDR3 protein: CASSQGGNTGELFF
CDR3 DNA: TGTGCCAGCAGCCAAGGAGGGAACACCGGGGAGCTGTTTTTT

clone size: -
D gene: TRBD1
V gene: TRBV6-5
J gene: TRBJ2-7
CDR3 protein: CASSYPTGGSYEQYF
CDR3 DNA: TGTGCCAGCAGTTACCCCACAGGGGGATCCTACGAGCAGTACTTC

clone size: -
D gene: -
V gene: TRBV27
J gene: TRBJ1-2
CDR3 protein: CASSPNGDFYGYTF
CDR3 DNA: TGTGCCAGCAGCCCAAACGGGGATTTCTATGGCTACACCTTC

clone size: once
D gene: TRBD2
V gene: TRBV13
J gene: TRBJ2-1
CDR3 protein: CASSRGTSGSKADEQFF
CDR3 DNA: TGTGCCAGCAGCCGTGGGACTAGCGGGAGTAAGGCTGATGAGCAGTTCTTC

clone size: -
D gene: -
V gene: TRBV6-5
J gene: TRBJ2-2
CDR3 protein: CASSYWGSGTGELFF
CDR3 DNA: TGTGCCAGCAGTTACTGGGGAAGCGGCACCGGGGAGCTGTTTTTT

clone size: -
D gene: -
V gene: TRBV10-3
J gene: TRBJ2-7
CDR3 protein: CAISGQGALRLAGSVYEQYF
CDR3 DNA: TGTGCCATCAGTGGACAGGGGGCGCTTCGGCTAGCGGGGTCCGTCTACGAGCAGTACTTC

clone size: -
D gene: TRBD1
V gene: TRBV5-5
J gene: TRBJ1-1
CDR3 protein: CASSLVPGGNTEAFF
CDR3 DNA: TGTGCCAGCAGCTTGGTTCCAGGGGGAAACACTGAAGCTTTCTTT

clone size: -
D gene: -
V gene: TRBV29-1
J gene: TRBJ1-2
CDR3 protein: CSVSNTLEGYGYTF
CDR3 DNA: TGCAGCGTTTCAAACACCTTAGAGGGCTATGGCTACACCTTC

clone size: -
D gene: -
V gene: TRBV7-8
J gene: TRBJ2-7
CDR3 protein: CASSHKKAGRSSYEQYF
CDR3 DNA: TGTGCCAGCAGTCACAAGAAAGCGGGTCGGAGCTCCTACGAGCAGTACTTC

clone size: once
D gene: TRBD2
V gene: TRBV6-6
J gene: TRBJ2-1
CDR3 protein: CASGIAGNPWNEQFF
CDR3 DNA: TGTGCCAGCGGCATAGCGGGGAATCCTTGGAATGAGCAGTTCTTC

clone size: -
D gene: -
V gene: TRBV5-4
J gene: TRBJ2-2
CDR3 protein: CASSLDRNTGELFF
CDR3 DNA: TGTGCCAGCAGCTTAGACAGGAACACCGGGGAGCTGTTTTTT

clone size: -
D gene: -
V gene: TRBV11-2
J gene: TRBJ2-1
CDR3 protein: CASSLATGAANEQFF
CDR3 DNA: TGTGCCAGCAGCTTAGCGACGGGAGCAGCGAATGAGCAGTTCTTC

clone size: -
D gene: -
V gene: TRBV6-5
J gene: TRBJ1-3
CDR3 protein: CASSYSTVFSGNTIYF
CDR3 DNA: TGTGCCAGCAGTTACTCGACAGTCTTCTCTGGAAACACCATATATTTT

clone size: -
D gene: -
V gene: TRBV25-1
J gene: TRBJ1-2
CDR3 protein: CASSEPKSGPGGYTF
CDR3 DNA: TGTGCCAGCAGTGAGCCTAAGTCAGGCCCGGGGGGCTACACCTTC

clone size: -
D gene: TRBD2
V gene: TRBV10-2
J gene: TRBJ2-7
CDR3 protein: CASSLAAYEQYF
CDR3 DNA: TGCGCCAGTAGTCTAGCGGCCTACGAGCAGTACTTC

clone size: -
D gene: -
V gene: TRBV4-1
J gene: TRBJ2-7
CDR3 protein: CASSQGPGRGPYEQYF
CDR3 DNA: TGCGCCAGCAGCCAAGGGCCGGGTAGGGGCCCATACGAGCAGTACTTC

clone size: -
D gene: TRBD1
V gene: TRBV5-4
J gene: TRBJ2-7
CDR3 protein: CASSSLGQEFEQYF
CDR3 DNA: TGTGCCAGCAGCTCGCTTGGACAGGAATTCGAACAGTACTTC

clone size: once
D gene: TRBD1
V gene: TRBV11-2
J gene: TRBJ1-4
CDR3 protein: CASRGGQGDEKLFF
CDR3 DNA: TGTGCCAGCAGGGGAGGACAGGGTGATGAAAAACTGTTTTTT

clone size: -
D gene: -
V gene: TRBV11-2
J gene: TRBJ2-5
CDR3 protein: CASSLEPGGLETQYF
CDR3 DNA: TGTGCCAGCAGCTTAGAGCCGGGCGGGCTAGAGACCCAGTACTTC

clone size: -
D gene: -
V gene: TRBV12-5
J gene: TRBJ1-3
CDR3 protein: CASGLEIGGYSGNTIYF
CDR3 DNA: TGTGCTAGTGGTTTGGAGATCGGGGGTTACTCTGGAAACACCATATATTTT

clone size: -
D gene: TRBD1
V gene: TRBV6-5
J gene: TRBJ1-2
CDR3 protein: CASSGTGGNYGYTF
CDR3 DNA: TGTGCCAGCAGCGGTACAGGGGGCAACTATGGCTACACCTTC

clone size: -
D gene: -
V gene: TRBV7-9
J gene: TRBJ1-2
CDR3 protein: CASSPGQTYGYTF
CDR3 DNA: TGTGCCAGCAGCCCTGGACAGACCTATGGCTACACCTTC

clone size: many
D gene: TRBD2
V gene: TRBV6-2/TRBV6-3
J gene: TRBJ2-5
CDR3 protein: CASSYSYLAGQETQYF
CDR3 DNA: TGTGCCAGCAGTTACTCGTATCTAGCGGGGCAAGAGACCCAGTACTTC

clone size: -
D gene: TRBD1
V gene: TRBV7-9
J gene: TRBJ2-7
CDR3 protein: CASSWDRGVYEQYF
CDR3 DNA: TGTGCCAGCAGCTGGGACAGGGGGGTTTACGAGCAGTACTTC

clone size: -
D gene: TRBD2
V gene: TRBV10-1
J gene: TRBJ2-2
CDR3 protein: CASSGPGGPGTGELFF
CDR3 DNA: TGCGCCAGCAGTGGGCCGGGAGGGCCCGGCACCGGGGAGCTGTTTTTT

clone size: -
D gene: TRBD1
V gene: TRBV2
J gene: TRBJ1-5
CDR3 protein: CASSEDRVVTRNQPQHF
CDR3 DNA: TGTGCCAGCAGCGAGGACAGGGTAGTTACTCGCAATCAGCCCCAGCATTTT

clone size: -
D gene: -
V gene: TRBV13
J gene: TRBJ2-2
CDR3 protein: CASSLGQGDTGELFF
CDR3 DNA: TGTGCCAGCAGCTTAGGACAGGGAGACACCGGGGAGCTGTTTTTT

clone size: -
D gene: TRBD1
V gene: TRBV19
J gene: TRBJ2-7
CDR3 protein: CAQTGLDEQYF
CDR3 DNA: TGTGCCCAGACAGGGTTGGACGAGCAGTACTTC

clone size: -
D gene: -
V gene: TRBV19
J gene: TRBJ2-1
CDR3 protein: CASSWRDVVYNEQFF
CDR3 DNA: TGTGCCAGTAGTTGGCGGGATGTCGTCTACAATGAGCAGTTCTTC

clone size: -
D gene: TRBD1
V gene: TRBV6-1
J gene: TRBJ2-3
CDR3 protein: CASSEKTGAAGTDTQYF
CDR3 DNA: TGTGCCAGCAGTGAAAAGACAGGGGCCGCGGGTACAGATACGCAGTATTTT

clone size: once
D gene: TRBD1
V gene: TRBV7-2
J gene: TRBJ2-3
CDR3 protein: CASSLVQGTVDTQYF
CDR3 DNA: TGTGCCAGCAGCTTAGTACAAGGGACAGTCGATACGCAGTATTTT

clone size: -
D gene: -
V gene: TRBV19
J gene: TRBJ1-2
CDR3 protein: CASSTKGATNYGYTF
CDR3 DNA: TGTGCCAGTAGTACGAAAGGGGCGACTAACTATGGCTACACCTTC

clone size: -
D gene: TRBD1
V gene: TRBV9
J gene: TRBJ2-2
CDR3 protein: CASSVTGATGELFF
CDR3 DNA: TGTGCCAGCAGCGTAACAGGGGCAACCGGGGAGCTGTTTTTT

clone size: -
D gene: -
V gene: TRBV5-1
J gene: TRBJ1-1
CDR3 protein: CASSLRGLNTEAFF
CDR3 DNA: TGCGCCAGCAGCTTGCGAGGACTCAACACTGAAGCTTTCTTT

clone size: -
D gene: -
V gene: TRBV5-1
J gene: TRBJ2-2
CDR3 protein: CASSLEGVSGELFF
CDR3 DNA: TGCGCCAGCAGCCTGGAAGGGGTTTCCGGGGAGCTGTTTTTT

clone size: -
D gene: -
V gene: TRBV19
J gene: TRBJ1-6
CDR3 protein: CASSEENRVGNSPLHF
CDR3 DNA: TGTGCCAGTAGTGAAGAAAACAGGGTAGGGAATTCACCCCTCCACTTT

clone size: -
D gene: -
V gene: TRBV5-4
J gene: TRBJ1-5
CDR3 protein: CASSLMGGNQPQHF
CDR3 DNA: TGTGCCAGCAGCTTGATGGGGGGAAATCAGCCCCAGCATTTT

clone size: -
D gene: -
V gene: TRBV20-1
J gene: TRBJ2-1
CDR3 protein: CSASGDMSPYEQFF
CDR3 DNA: TGCAGTGCTAGTGGAGACATGTCCCCCTATGAGCAGTTCTTC

clone size: -
D gene: -
V gene: TRBV9
J gene: TRBJ2-1
CDR3 protein: CASSVSSEIYNEQFF
CDR3 DNA: TGTGCCAGCAGCGTTTCTAGCGAAATCTACAATGAGCAGTTCTTC

clone size: -
D gene: -
V gene: TRBV5-6
J gene: TRBJ2-5
CDR3 protein: CASSLVSQETQYF
CDR3 DNA: TGTGCCAGCAGCTTGGTTAGCCAAGAGACCCAGTACTTC

clone size: -
D gene: TRBD1
V gene: TRBV2
J gene: TRBJ1-1
CDR3 protein: CASSEWGQGVGGAFF
CDR3 DNA: TGTGCCAGCAGTGAATGGGGACAGGGGGTCGGGGGAGCTTTCTTT

clone size: -
D gene: -
V gene: TRBV5-1
J gene: TRBJ1-3
CDR3 protein: CASSLGSTGKAGNTIYF
CDR3 DNA: TGCGCCAGCAGCTTGGGGAGTACAGGGAAGGCGGGAAACACCATATATTTT

clone size: -
D gene: -
V gene: TRBV5-4
J gene: TRBJ1-4
CDR3 protein: CASSATWGPNEKLFF
CDR3 DNA: TGTGCCAGCAGCGCCACCTGGGGCCCGAATGAAAAACTGTTTTTT

clone size: once
D gene: TRBD1
V gene: TRBV6-1
J gene: TRBJ2-7
CDR3 protein: CASSEGQAGNREQYF
CDR3 DNA: TGTGCCAGCAGCGAAGGACAGGCGGGCAACCGCGAGCAGTACTTC

clone size: -
D gene: TRBD1
V gene: TRBV12-5
J gene: TRBJ2-7
CDR3 protein: CASGLAGTGVDEQYF
CDR3 DNA: TGTGCTAGTGGACTCGCCGGGACAGGGGTGGACGAGCAGTACTTC